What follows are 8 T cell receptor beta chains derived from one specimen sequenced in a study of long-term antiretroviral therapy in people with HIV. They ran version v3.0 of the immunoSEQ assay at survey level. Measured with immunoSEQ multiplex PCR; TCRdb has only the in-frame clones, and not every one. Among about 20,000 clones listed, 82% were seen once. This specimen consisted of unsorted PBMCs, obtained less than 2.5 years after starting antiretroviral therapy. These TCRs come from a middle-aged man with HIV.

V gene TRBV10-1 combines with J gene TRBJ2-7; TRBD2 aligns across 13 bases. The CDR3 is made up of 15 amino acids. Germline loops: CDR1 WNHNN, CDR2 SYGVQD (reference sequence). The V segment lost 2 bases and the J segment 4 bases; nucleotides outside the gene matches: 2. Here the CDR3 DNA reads TGCGCCAGCAGTGAGGGGACTAGCGGGATATACGAGCAGTACTTC. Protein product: CASSEGTSGIYEQYF.

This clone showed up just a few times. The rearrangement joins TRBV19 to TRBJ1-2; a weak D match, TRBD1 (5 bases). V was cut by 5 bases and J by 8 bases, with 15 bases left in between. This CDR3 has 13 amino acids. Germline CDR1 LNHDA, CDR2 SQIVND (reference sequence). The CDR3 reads CASSGRGKRGYTF. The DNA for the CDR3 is TGTGCCAGTAGTGGCCGGGGCAAAAGGGGCTACACCTTC.

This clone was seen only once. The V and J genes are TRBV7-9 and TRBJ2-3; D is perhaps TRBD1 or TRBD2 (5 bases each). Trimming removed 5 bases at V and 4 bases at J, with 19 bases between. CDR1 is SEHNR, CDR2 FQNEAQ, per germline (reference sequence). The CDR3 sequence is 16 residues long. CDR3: CASSRWGGLGSDTQYF. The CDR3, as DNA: TGTGCCAGCAGCCGCTGGGGCGGGCTCGGGTCAGATACGCAGTATTTT.

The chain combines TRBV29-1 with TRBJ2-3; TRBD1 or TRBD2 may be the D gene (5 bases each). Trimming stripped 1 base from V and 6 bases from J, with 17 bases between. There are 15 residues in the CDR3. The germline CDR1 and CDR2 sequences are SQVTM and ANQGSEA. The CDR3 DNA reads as TGCAGCGTTGAAGGGCCATTGGGGCGCGGGGATACGCAGTATTTT. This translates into CSVEGPLGRGDTQYF.

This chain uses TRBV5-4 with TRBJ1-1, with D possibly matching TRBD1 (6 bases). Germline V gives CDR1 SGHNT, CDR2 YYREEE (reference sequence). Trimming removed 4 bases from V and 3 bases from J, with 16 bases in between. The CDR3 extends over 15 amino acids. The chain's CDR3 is CASSIRTGTYTEAFF. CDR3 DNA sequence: TGTGCCAGCAGCATCAGAACAGGGACCTACACTGAAGCTTTCTTT.

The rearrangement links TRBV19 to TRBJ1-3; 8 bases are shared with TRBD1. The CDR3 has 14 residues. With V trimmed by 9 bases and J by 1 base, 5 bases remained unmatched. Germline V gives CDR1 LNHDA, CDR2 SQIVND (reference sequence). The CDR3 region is CASLWTGSGNTIYF. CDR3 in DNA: TGTGCCAGCCTTTGGACAGGGTCTGGAAACACCATATATTTT.

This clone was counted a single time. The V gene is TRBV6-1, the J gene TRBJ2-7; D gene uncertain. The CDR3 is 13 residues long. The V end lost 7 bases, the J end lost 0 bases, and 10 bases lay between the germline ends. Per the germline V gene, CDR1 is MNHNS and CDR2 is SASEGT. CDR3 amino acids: CASTDGISYEQYF. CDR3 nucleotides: TGTGCCAGCACCGACGGTATCTCCTACGAGCAGTACTTC.

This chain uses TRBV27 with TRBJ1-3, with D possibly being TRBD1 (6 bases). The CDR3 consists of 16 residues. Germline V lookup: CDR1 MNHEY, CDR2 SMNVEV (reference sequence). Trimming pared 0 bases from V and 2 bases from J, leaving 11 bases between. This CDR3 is CASSLSPTGPGNTIYF. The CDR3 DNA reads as TGTGCCAGCAGTTTATCCCCCACAGGGCCTGGAAACACCATATATTTT.